The rows below give T cell receptor beta chains drawn from one sample of a study of cytomegalovirus exposure and HLA in healthy donors. TCRdb keeps only in-frame clones here, not all; method: immunoSEQ multiplex PCR. The sample lists fewer than 150,000 clones, approximately 69% occurring once. Input material: PBMCs. These receptors were obtained from a woman aged 35 to 49 in good health and CMV-seropositive. Both conserved end residues are part of each CDR3. The order of the fields is D gene, V gene, J gene, clone size, CDR3 DNA, CDR3 protein. The D gene is left open where the match is weak. Clone sizes are given selectively: once, few, many, or a class where the clone is expanded.

TRBD2	TRBV7-2	TRBJ2-7	.	TGTGCCAGCAGCCCTAGACACGGGGGGGGGATTAGCTCCTACGAGCAGTACTTC	CASSPRHGGGISSYEQYF
TRBD1	TRBV7-2	TRBJ2-7	once	TGTGCCAGCAGCTTAGTGCCCGGGACAGCCGGATACGGGCAGTACTTC	CASSLVPGTAGYGQYF
.	TRBV29-1	TRBJ1-2	.	TGCAGCGTGAGGGAGATTGGCTATGGCTACACCTTC	CSVREIGYGYTF
.	TRBV7-2	TRBJ1-2	.	TGTGCCAGCAGCTTAGAGGGGAGGGTCGGCTACACCTTC	CASSLEGRVGYTF
.	TRBV9	TRBJ1-1	.	TGTGCCAGCAGCCCCGGGGGGGGCACTGAAGCTTTCTTT	CASSPGGGTEAFF
TRBD1	TRBV5-1	TRBJ2-1	.	TGCGCCAGCCGGACAGGGGAGACCTACAATGAGCAGTTCTTC	CASRTGETYNEQFF
.	TRBV18	TRBJ1-2	.	TGTGCCAGCTCACCATCAGGACTCTATGGCTACACCTTC	CASSPSGLYGYTF
TRBD1	TRBV4-1	TRBJ1-6	.	TGCGCCAGCAGGACAGGGGAGGGACCCCTCCACTTT	CASRTGEGPLHF
TRBD1	TRBV18	TRBJ1-2	.	TGTGCCAGCTCACCAGCAGGACAGGACTATGGCTACACCTTC	CASSPAGQDYGYTF
TRBD1	TRBV7-8	TRBJ2-7	.	TGTGCCAGCAGCTTAGCCCTCGGACAGGGATCCTACGAGCAGTACTTC	CASSLALGQGSYEQYF
TRBD2	TRBV5-4	TRBJ2-1	.	TGTGCCAGCAGCCTTAAGCGGGAGAGGTACAATGAGCAGTTCTTC	CASSLKRERYNEQFF
.	TRBV7-9	TRBJ2-3	.	TGTGCCAGCCTGGGAGGACCAACAGATACGCAGTATTTT	CASLGGPTDTQYF
TRBD2	TRBV9	TRBJ2-1	.	TGTGCCAGCAGCACAACTAGCGGGAGGATGGATGAGCAGTTCTTC	CASSTTSGRMDEQFF
.	TRBV14	TRBJ2-1	.	TGTGCCAGCAGCCAAGTCAGGGTTTTCCGCAATGAGCAGTTCTTC	CASSQVRVFRNEQFF
.	TRBV19	TRBJ2-3	.	TGTGCCAGTAGTATAGTATCACGGGAACCTTGGCAAAGAGGCACAGATACGCAGTATTTT	CASSIVSREPWQRGTDTQYF
.	TRBV7-9	TRBJ2-7	.	TGTGCCAGCAGCCCAAGGGGGCGGGACTACGAGCAGTACTTC	CASSPRGRDYEQYF
TRBD1	TRBV11-3	TRBJ2-7	.	TGTGCCAGCACCAAGGGACAGAGCTCCTACGAGCAGTACTTC	CASTKGQSSYEQYF